The entry below describes one T cell receptor beta chain. This specimen belongs to a study of blood T cell repertoires in COVID-19. Whole-study context: From the United States, Italy and Spain came samples of acute and convalescent COVID-19. Sources were T cells, B-cell-depleted T cells, or PBMCs; the material itself was cDNA or gDNA.

In the original workflow: Researchers report that nucleated cell counts were estimated from reference gene primer amplification. Using immunoSEQ multiplex PCR, the repertoire was profiled, and TCRdb retains in-frame clones only, with some absent. The V and J calls and clone size come from that table; D and trimming were worked out from the DNA. Of roughly 200,000 clones in the sample, 80% to 85% were seen once. The J segment lost 10 bases and the V segment lost 4 bases, leaving 16 bases of the junction unmatched. The CDR3 is 16 amino acids. Germline CDR1 reads SGHNT; CDR2 reads YYREEE (reference sequence).

Sequencing was performed on peripheral blood. The rearrangement joins TRBV5-4 to TRBJ1-4; 7 bases are a match to TRBD1. The source of this sequence is a man aged 50-60 years with active or convalescent COVID-19. The CDR3 reads CASSPGTDTRRGKLFF. In DNA, the CDR3 is TGTGCCAGCAGCCCCGGGACAGATACGAGAAGGGGAAAACTGTTTTTT.